Here is one TCR beta chain with its context. Here immunoSEQ multiplex PCR was the method, and the copy in TCRdb shows in-frame clones only, minus some. The data show about 68,000 clones, around 92% seen once. This entry belongs to a study of T cell changes during pregnancy in multiple sclerosis. V lost 0 bases, J lost 6 bases, and 12 bases lay in between. Germline CDR1 is PRHDT and CDR2 is FYEKMQ (reference sequence). The CDR3 covers 15 residues. The sequences come from peripheral blood, collected in the first trimester of pregnancy. The TCR sequence derives from a female donor with multiple sclerosis, enrolled in a pregnancy study. The V gene is TRBV13, the J gene TRBJ1-5, with D perhaps matching TRBD1 (5 bases). The CDR3, as DNA: TGTGCCAGCAGCTTAGGCCTGGGGGGACGTCAGCCCCAGCATTTT. This codes for CASSLGLGGRQPQHF.